This entry features one TCR beta chain sequence. The data were taken from a study of blood T cell repertoires in COVID-19. The repertoire was sequenced with immunoSEQ multiplex PCR; TCRdb's copy has only in-frame clones and lacks some. Among roughly 160,000 clones, around 90% were seen once, and the ten largest hold roughly 4.5%. The CDR3 loop spans 14 amino acids. Germline V gives CDR1 SEHNR, CDR2 FQNEAQ (reference sequence). V shed 3 bases, J shed 0 bases, and the junction held 1 base outside the gene matches. The sample comprised peripheral blood. This chain joins TRBV7-9 and TRBJ2-7, with 8 bases lining up with TRBD1. The receptor was derived from a young man with COVID-19, enrolled during active disease. CDR3 bases: TGTGCCAGCAGCTTTACAGGGGGCTCCTACGAGCAGTACTTC. Its protein is CASSFTGGSYEQYF.